This TCR beta chain appears in the sequencing data of a study of blood T cell repertoires in COVID-19. From germline, CDR1 is MNHNY and CDR2 SVGAGI (reference sequence). The CDR3 extends over 14 amino acids. V was pared by 0 bases and J by 8 bases, with 3 bases of the junction left unmatched. TCRdb's table, derived via immunoSEQ multiplex PCR, lists solely in-frame clones and lacks some. The sample lists about 210,000 clones; about 83% were seen once. The chain combines TRBV6-6 with TRBJ1-2, with 10 bases fitting TRBD1. The receptor's source is a man aged 45-65 years with active or convalescent COVID-19. The sample taken for sequencing was peripheral blood. CDR3 residues: CASSYSDRGRGYTF. The CDR3 coding sequence is TGTGCCAGCAGTTACTCCGACAGGGGGCGAGGCTACACCTTC.